The rows below give T cell receptor beta chains drawn from one sample of a study of cytomegalovirus exposure and HLA in healthy donors. The method was immunoSEQ multiplex PCR; TCRdb's version includes in-frame clones alone and lacks a portion of them. The table includes roughly 98,000 clones, around 88% detected once. Sequencing was carried out using PBMCs. These TCRs come from a woman aged 25 to 39 in good health and CMV-seronegative. The conserved cysteine and the conserved F or W are not part of the CDR3 here. D genes are given only for firm matches.

CDR3 protein	V gene	D gene
ASSTGLAVNNEQF	TRBV28	TRBD2
ASSGEVNTEAF	TRBV6-6	-
ASSPPTGGGPGANVLT	TRBV18	TRBD2
ASSSGVQETQY	TRBV5-1	-
ATGTNYEQY	TRBV15	-
ASSPLGRYEQY	TRBV18	-
ASSLYSSAEAF	TRBV27	-
SVAAYNEQF	TRBV29-1	-
ASSYPGVQETQY	TRBV6-5	-
ATSHSEGYGYT	TRBV15	-
ASSVVGTTYEEQY	TRBV9	-
ASSWTGSNTEAF	TRBV7-2	TRBD1
ASRSRGSTYEQY	TRBV2	-
ASSQGTGRKNNEQF	TRBV4-3	TRBD1
ASSLEVGLAGPRETQY	TRBV11-2	TRBD2
ASSLGFDSSGNTIY	TRBV5-1	-
ASSSRPGVGQETQY	TRBV7-3	-
ASSLDSGGYT	TRBV11-2	-
ASSPGQGRVSTDTQY	TRBV9	TRBD1
ASRPYRISSYEQY	TRBV28	-
ASSPTGANYGYT	TRBV4-1	-
ASSLGTGGRPQY	TRBV13	TRBD1
ASSFWSTTYEQY	TRBV11-1	-
ASSSQGFQPQH	TRBV28	-
ASSEPRTTGTGDRAPLH	TRBV28	TRBD1
ASSLVGTANTEAF	TRBV5-8	TRBD1
ASSRTLAGDPADTQY	TRBV7-6	TRBD2
SVGGFGLAENEQF	TRBV29-1	TRBD2
ASRPGDRGETQY	TRBV6-5	TRBD1
ASSGTGGRNEKLF	TRBV5-1	TRBD1
ASSVASLQETQY	TRBV9	-
ASSLGRGVQF	TRBV7-2	TRBD2
ASARTSGSYEQY	TRBV6-5	TRBD2
ASSWTSANTGELF	TRBV7-2	TRBD2
ASPTGAGNTIY	TRBV7-9	TRBD1
ASSGQFNSPLH	TRBV2	-
ASSQALSSYNEQF	TRBV4-3	-